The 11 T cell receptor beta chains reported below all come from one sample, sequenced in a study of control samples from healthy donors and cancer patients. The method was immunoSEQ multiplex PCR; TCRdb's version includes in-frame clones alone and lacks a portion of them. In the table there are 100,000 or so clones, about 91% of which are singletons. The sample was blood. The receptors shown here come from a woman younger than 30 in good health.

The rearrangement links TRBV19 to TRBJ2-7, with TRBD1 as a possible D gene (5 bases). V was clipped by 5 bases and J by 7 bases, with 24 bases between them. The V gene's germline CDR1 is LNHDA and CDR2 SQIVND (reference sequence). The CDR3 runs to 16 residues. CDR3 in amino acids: CASSPEGHPSVWEQYF. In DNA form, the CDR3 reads TGTGCCAGTAGTCCCGAAGGACACCCATCGGTCTGGGAGCAGTACTTC.

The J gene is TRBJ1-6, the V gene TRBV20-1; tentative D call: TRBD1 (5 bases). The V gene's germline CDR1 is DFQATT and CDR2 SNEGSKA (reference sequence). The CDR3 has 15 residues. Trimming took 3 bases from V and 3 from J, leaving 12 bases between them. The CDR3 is CSASPGWDYNSPLHF. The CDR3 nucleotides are TGCAGTGCTAGTCCAGGGTGGGACTATAATTCACCCCTCCACTTT.

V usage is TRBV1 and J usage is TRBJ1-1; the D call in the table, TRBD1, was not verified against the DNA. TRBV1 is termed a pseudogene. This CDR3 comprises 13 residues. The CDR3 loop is CTSSRDRNTEAFF. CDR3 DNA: TGCACCAGCAGCCGAGACAGGAACACTGAAGCTTTCTTT.

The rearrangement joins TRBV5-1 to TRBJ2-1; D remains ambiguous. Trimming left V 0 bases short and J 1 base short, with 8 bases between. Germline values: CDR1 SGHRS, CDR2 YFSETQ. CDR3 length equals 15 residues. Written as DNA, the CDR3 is TGCGCCAGCAGCTTGGGTACCGTTTCCTACAATGAGCAGTTCTTC. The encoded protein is CASSLGTVSYNEQFF.

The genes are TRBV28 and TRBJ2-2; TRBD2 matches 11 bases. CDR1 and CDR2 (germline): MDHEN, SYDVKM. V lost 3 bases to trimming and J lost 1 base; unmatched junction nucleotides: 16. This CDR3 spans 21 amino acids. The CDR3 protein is CASSFHNPSGRIGLNTGELFF. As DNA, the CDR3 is TGTGCCAGCAGTTTTCATAACCCTAGCGGGAGGATAGGGTTGAACACCGGGGAGCTGTTTTTT.

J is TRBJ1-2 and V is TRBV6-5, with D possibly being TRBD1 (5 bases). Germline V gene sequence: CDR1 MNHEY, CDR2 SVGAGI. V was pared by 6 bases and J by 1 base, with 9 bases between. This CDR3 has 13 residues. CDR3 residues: CASRRGINYGYTF. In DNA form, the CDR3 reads TGTGCCAGCAGGAGGGGCATTAACTATGGCTACACCTTC.

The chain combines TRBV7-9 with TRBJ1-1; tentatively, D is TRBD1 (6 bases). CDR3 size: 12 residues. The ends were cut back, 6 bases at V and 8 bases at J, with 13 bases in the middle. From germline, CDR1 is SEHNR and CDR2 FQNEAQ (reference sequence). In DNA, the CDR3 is TGTGCCAGCAGACCAGGGGATCTGGAAGCTTTCTTT. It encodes CASRPGDLEAFF.

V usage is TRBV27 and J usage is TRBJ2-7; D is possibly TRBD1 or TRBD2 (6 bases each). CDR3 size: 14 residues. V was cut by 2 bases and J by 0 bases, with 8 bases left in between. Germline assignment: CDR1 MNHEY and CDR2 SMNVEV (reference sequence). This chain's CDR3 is CASSLAGHSYEQYF. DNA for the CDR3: TGTGCCAGCAGTTTAGCGGGACACTCCTACGAGCAGTACTTC.

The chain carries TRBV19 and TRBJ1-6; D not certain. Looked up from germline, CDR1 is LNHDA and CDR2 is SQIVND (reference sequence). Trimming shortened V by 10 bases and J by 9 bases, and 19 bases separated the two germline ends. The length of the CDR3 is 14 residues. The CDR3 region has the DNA TGTGCCACCACGAGTAGGGCGTGGGGTTCACCCCTCCACTTT. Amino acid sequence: CATTSRAWGSPLHF.

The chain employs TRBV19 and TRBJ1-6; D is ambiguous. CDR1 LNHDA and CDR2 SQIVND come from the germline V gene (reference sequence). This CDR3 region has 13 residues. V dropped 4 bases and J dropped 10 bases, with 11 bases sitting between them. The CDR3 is CASSTLDRSPLHF. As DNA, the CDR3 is TGTGCCAGTAGTACGCTCGATAGGTCACCCCTCCACTTT.

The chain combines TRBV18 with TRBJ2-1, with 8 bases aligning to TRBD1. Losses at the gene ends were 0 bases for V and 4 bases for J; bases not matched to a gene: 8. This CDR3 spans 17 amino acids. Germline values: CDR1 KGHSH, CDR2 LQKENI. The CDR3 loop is CASSPPRGQEFYNEQFF. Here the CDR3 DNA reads TGTGCCAGCTCACCACCTAGGGGACAGGAATTTTACAATGAGCAGTTCTTC.